Below are 17 T cell receptor beta chains sequenced from a single sample in a study of T cell responses to AZD1222 COVID-19 vaccine. Produced via immunoSEQ multiplex PCR; TCRdb's table is partial and in-frame only. The sample shows some 120,000 clones, 75% to 90% of them seen only once. The specimen comprised peripheral blood, sampled 28 days after the second AZD1222 dose. Receptors were obtained from an adult who received the AZD1222 COVID-19 vaccine.

This chain joins TRBV4-1 and TRBJ2-7; either TRBD1 or TRBD2 may supply D (5 bases each). Germline V lookup: CDR1 MGHRA, CDR2 YSYEKL. This CDR3 is built from 15 residues. V was trimmed by 6 bases and J by 2 bases, leaving 17 bases between them. The CDR3, as DNA: TGCGCCAGCAGGCTTTCCGGGACCGCAACCTACGAGCAGTACTTC. This codes for CASRLSGTATYEQYF.

For this clone: This same CDR3 is encoded by further DNA sequences in the sample. The V call is TRBV5-8, the J call TRBJ1-5; tentative D call: TRBD1 (5 bases). Germline assignment: CDR1 SGHTS and CDR2 YDEGEE. The CDR3 is made up of 14 amino acids. Trimming stripped 2 bases from V and 7 bases from J, with 13 bases between. DNA of the CDR3: TGTGCCAGCAGCTTCGGGGGATTTCTACAGCCCCAGCATTTT. Protein product: CASSFGGFLQPQHF.

The rearrangement uses TRBV29-1 and TRBJ2-2; D not resolved. With 0 bases removed from V and 2 bases from J, the gap between germline ends came to 10 bases. The germline V gene encodes CDR1 SQVTM and CDR2 ANQGSEA. The CDR3 spans 15 residues. This CDR3 is CSVEDRISNTGELFF. The CDR3 nucleotides read TGCAGCGTTGAAGATCGGATTAGCAACACCGGGGAGCTGTTTTTT.

This chain connects TRBV5-6 to TRBJ2-7; D is ambiguous. The length of the CDR3 is 15 residues. Trimming took off 0 bases at V and 0 bases at J, with 10 bases between the two ends. Looked up from germline, CDR1 is SGHDT and CDR2 is YYEEEE. Here the CDR3 DNA reads TGTGCCAGCAGCTTGGGGATAGGGCCCTCCTACGAGCAGTACTTC. Its protein is CASSLGIGPSYEQYF. The complete variable domain, with remaining parts taken from reference TRBV5-6 and TRBJ2-7, reads DAGVTQSPTHLIKTRGQQVTLRCSPKSGHDTVSWYQQALGQGPQFIFQYYEEEERQRGNFPDRFSGHQFPNYSSELNVNALLLGDSALYLCASSLGIGPSYEQYFGPGTRLTVT.

This chain uses TRBV4-2 with TRBJ1-1; TRBD1 matches at 7 bases. Looked up from germline, CDR1 is LGHNA and CDR2 is YNFKEQ. This CDR3 is 15 amino acids long. Trimming at V came to 4 bases and at J to 8 bases, leaving 13 bases not matched to a gene. The CDR3 DNA follows: TGTGCCAGCAGCCCCAACGCCGGGACAGACCACGAAGCTTTCTTT. Protein: CASSPNAGTDHEAFF.

The chain employs TRBV7-8 and TRBJ1-4; TRBD1 matches 11 bases. CDR1 is SGHVS and CDR2 is FQNEAQ in the germline V gene. V shed 3 bases and J 5 bases; nucleotides not matched to a gene: 2. This CDR3 has 15 residues. The CDR3 spells CASSLGTGGNEKLFF. The CDR3 bases are TGTGCCAGCAGCTTGGGGACAGGGGGGAATGAAAAACTGTTTTTT.

V and J are TRBV27 and TRBJ1-5; weak D call: TRBD1 (6 bases). This CDR3 region has 15 residues. V was pared by 2 bases and J by 2 bases, with 10 bases between. Germline lookup yields CDR1 MNHEY and CDR2 SMNVEV (reference sequence). CDR3: CASSLERTGNQPQHF. The CDR3 region has the DNA TGTGCCAGCAGTTTAGAGCGGACAGGCAATCAGCCCCAGCATTTT.

The V call is TRBV7-8, the J call TRBJ1-1; 7 bases line up with TRBD1. Unmatched junction bases numbered 13, after V lost 5 bases and J lost 7 bases. The CDR3 has 15 amino acids. Germline V CDR1 and CDR2: SGHVS, FQNEAQ. The CDR3 loop reads CASSLGGRGIGEAFF. The CDR3 region has the DNA TGTGCCAGCAGCCTAGGGGGCAGGGGCATTGGTGAAGCTTTCTTT.

This chain joins TRBV5-1 and TRBJ2-2; either TRBD1 or TRBD2 may supply D (5 bases each). CDR1 SGHRS and CDR2 YFSETQ come from the germline V gene. The CDR3 totals 14 residues. Trimming took 6 bases from V and 2 from J, leaving 11 bases between them. The CDR3 DNA reads TGCGCCAGCATCCGGGACCCAAACACCGGGGAGCTGTTTTTT. Its protein is CASIRDPNTGELFF.

This clone was counted a single time. The J gene is TRBJ1-4, the V gene TRBV7-2, with D unresolved. Germline V CDR1 and CDR2: SGHTA, FQGNSA. Trimming cost V 1 base and J 8 bases, with 11 bases left between them. CDR3 length: 14 residues. Here the CDR3 DNA reads TGTGCCAGCAGCTTAGGCCTCACTGCGGAAAAACTGTTTTTT. Residues: CASSLGLTAEKLFF.

The rearrangement joins TRBV6-4 to TRBJ2-7; the D gene is possibly TRBD2 (5 bases). The CDR3 is made up of 13 amino acids. CDR1 and CDR2 (germline): MRHNA, SNTAGT. V shed 2 bases and J shed 5 bases, with 10 bases lying between them. CDR3 DNA: TGTGCCAGCAGTGACACGCCCGGGGACGAGCAGTACTTC. Protein sequence: CASSDTPGDEQYF.

The rearrangement uses TRBV6-5 and TRBJ2-5, with D possibly being TRBD1 (6 bases). Per germline, CDR1 MNHEY and CDR2 SVGAGI. The CDR3 length is 16 residues. The V gene lost 0 bases and the J gene lost 9 bases, with 20 bases spanning the gap. CDR3 in amino acids: CASSYSGTTSDSAQYF. In DNA form, the CDR3 reads TGTGCCAGCAGTTACTCAGGGACAACCTCGGATTCGGCCCAGTACTTC.

This clone was observed a few times. This rearrangement joins TRBV5-1 to TRBJ2-7; 15 positions agree with TRBD2. J lost 6 bases, V lost 4 bases, and 8 bases had no gene match. Per germline, CDR1 SGHRS and CDR2 YFSETQ. CDR3 size: 16 residues. CDR3 sequence: CASSVGTSGGRGEQYF. The CDR3 coding sequence is TGCGCCAGCAGCGTCGGGACTAGCGGGGGGCGTGGCGAGCAGTACTTC.

The chain joins TRBV28 to TRBJ1-5, with D uncertain. CDR1 is MDHEN and CDR2 is SYDVKM in the germline V gene. CDR3 size: 14 residues. V was clipped by 3 bases and J by 5 bases, with 11 bases between them. The CDR3 bases are TGTGCCAGCAGTTTGGGGTCCGGGGATCAGCCCCAGCATTTT. It codes for CASSLGSGDQPQHF.

The chain has TRBV14 and TRBJ1-2, with 7 bases matching TRBD1. V lost 11 bases to trimming and J lost 4 bases; unmatched junction nucleotides: 7. CDR3 size: 12 residues. Looked up from germline, CDR1 is SGHDN and CDR2 is FVKESK. CDR3 in DNA: TGTGCCGGCAAGACAGGGAGCTATGGCTACACCTTC. Encoded protein: CAGKTGSYGYTF.

The chain links TRBV11-3 to TRBJ2-7; 7 bases fit TRBD1. This CDR3 region has 15 residues. Per germline, CDR1 SGHNT and CDR2 YENEEA. J was trimmed by 5 bases and V by 4 bases; bases with no gene match: 11. The CDR3 protein is CASSSSRQGFDEQYF. CDR3 in DNA: TGTGCCAGCAGCTCCTCAAGACAGGGCTTTGACGAGCAGTACTTC.

Written as DNA, the CDR3 is TGTGCCTGGAGTGTAGGCAGGGGCCACCATCAGCCCCAGCATTTT. Its protein product is CAWSVGRGHHQPQHF. The chain carries TRBV30 and TRBJ1-5; a possible D gene is TRBD1 (6 bases). The CDR3 spans 15 residues. CDR1 and CDR2 (germline): GTSNPN, SVGIG (reference sequence). With 0 bases removed from V and 5 bases from J, the gap between germline ends came to 14 bases.